The entry that follows covers one T cell receptor beta chain sequence. The data originate from a study of lymphopenia after photon versus proton radiotherapy. Here immunoSEQ multiplex PCR was the method, and the copy in TCRdb shows in-frame clones only, minus some. The sample consists of about 45,000 clones, 65% to 90% of them appearing once. Trimming pared 1 base from V and 2 bases from J, leaving 5 bases between. The germline CDR1 and CDR2 sequences are GTSNPN and SVGIG (reference sequence). The CDR3 is 13 amino acids. The chain uses TRBV30 and TRBJ2-2, with no clear D. The TCR sequence derives from a man in his forties or fifties with gastric cancer. Sequences were derived from peripheral blood, sampled from a patient treated with photon-based radiotherapy. The CDR3 here is CAWSALNTGELFF. In nucleotides, the CDR3 is TGTGCCTGGAGTGCACTAAACACCGGGGAGCTGTTTTTT.